The clone carrying this TCR beta chain was seen more than once but under ten times. Its target is not known. Trimming left V 7 bases short and J 5 bases short, with 18 bases between. The CDR3 length is 14 residues. CDR1 and CDR2 from the germline V gene are SQVTM and ANQGSEA. This sample is drawn from a study of beta chain features in type 1 diabetes. Study-level findings and limits: Lower insertion and higher deletion counts appeared at VDJ junctions in type 1 diabetes patients.

All of the isolated RNA was reverse transcribed, so expressed TCRB transcripts were sequenced. Clones were sequenced by immunoSEQ multiplex PCR, and TCRdb holds only the in-frame ones, with some missing. In the table there are 450,000 to 550,000 clones, 30% of which are singletons. J is TRBJ2-1 and V is TRBV29-1; a weak D match, TRBD1 (6 bases). Sequences were obtained from naive CD4+ T cells from blood. The TCR was taken from a man aged 18 to 29 in good health. CDR3 nucleotide sequence: TGCAGCGCCCTTACAGGGAATGTCCACAATGAGCAGTTCTTC. It yields the protein CSALTGNVHNEQFF.